The rows below give T cell receptor beta chains drawn from one sample of a study of shared clonotypes between healthy human individuals. Profiling relied on immunoSEQ multiplex PCR, and the TCRdb table lists in-frame clones only, not all of them. The data show roughly 2,300,000 clones, with 85% to 95% seen just once and approximately 0.41% held by the top ten. Sequencing was done on a sample of naive CD4+ T cells from PBMCs. The receptors originated from a man aged 18 to 30 in good health. Some clones in this sample may be carry-over from other donors' samples. Both conserved end residues are part of each CDR3. Fields, in order: J gene, clone size, V gene, D gene, CDR3 DNA, CDR3 protein. D genes are given only for firm matches. A clone size is listed for some rows: how often the clone was seen (once, few, many), or a class if it is expanded.

>TRBJ2-7|-|TRBV7-9|-
TGTGCCAGCAGCTTTAGTAGTAAGGGATTCTCCTACGAGCAGTACTTC
CASSFSSKGFSYEQYF
>TRBJ2-1|-|TRBV10-3|TRBD2
TGTGCCATCAGTGAGGTGGGGACTAGCAATGAGCAGTTCTTC
CAISEVGTSNEQFF
>TRBJ2-2|-|TRBV29-1|-
TGCAGCGTTGAGGGCGGGACCGGGGAGCTGTTTTTT
CSVEGGTGELFF
>TRBJ1-1|few|TRBV7-9|-
TGTGCCAGCAGCGACGGCGGGGGTGTTGAAGCTTTCTTT
CASSDGGGVEAFF
>TRBJ2-7|-|TRBV7-6|TRBD2
TGTGCCAGCAGCTTAACTAGCGGGAGTTACGAGCAGTACTTC
CASSLTSGSYEQYF
>TRBJ2-7|-|TRBV28|-
TGTGCCAGCAGTTTCTCAGTGTCCTACGAGCAGTACTTC
CASSFSVSYEQYF
>TRBJ2-2|-|TRBV7-2|-
TGTGCCAGCAGCTTAGCCTCCGGGCACACCGGGGAGCTGTTTTTT
CASSLASGHTGELFF
>TRBJ1-5|-|TRBV19|-
TGTGCCAGTATGATTTCGGGTGGCAATCAGCCCCAGCATTTT
CASMISGGNQPQHF
>TRBJ2-1|-|TRBV7-2|-
TGTGCCAGCAGCCGTAGCGGCCGTGAGCAGTTCTTC
CASSRSGREQFF
>TRBJ2-7|-|TRBV9|TRBD2
TGTGCCAGCAGCGTAGTGGGAGGGCGAGCCGAGCAGTACTTC
CASSVVGGRAEQYF
>TRBJ2-5|-|TRBV18|-
TGTGCCAGCACAGGACAAGACCAAGAGACCCAGTACTTC
CASTGQDQETQYF
>TRBJ2-4|-|TRBV7-2|-
TGTGCCAGCAGCCCGACCAGACAGTTAGCCAAAAACATTCAGTACTTC
CASSPTRQLAKNIQYF
>TRBJ2-7|-|TRBV5-1|-
TGCGCCAGCAGCTTGGTGGGACGGAGCTCCTACGAGCAGTACTTC
CASSLVGRSSYEQYF
>TRBJ1-5|few|TRBV5-1|-
TGCGCCAGCAGCTTGGAAGGGGTAAGCAATCAGCCCCAGCATTTT
CASSLEGVSNQPQHF